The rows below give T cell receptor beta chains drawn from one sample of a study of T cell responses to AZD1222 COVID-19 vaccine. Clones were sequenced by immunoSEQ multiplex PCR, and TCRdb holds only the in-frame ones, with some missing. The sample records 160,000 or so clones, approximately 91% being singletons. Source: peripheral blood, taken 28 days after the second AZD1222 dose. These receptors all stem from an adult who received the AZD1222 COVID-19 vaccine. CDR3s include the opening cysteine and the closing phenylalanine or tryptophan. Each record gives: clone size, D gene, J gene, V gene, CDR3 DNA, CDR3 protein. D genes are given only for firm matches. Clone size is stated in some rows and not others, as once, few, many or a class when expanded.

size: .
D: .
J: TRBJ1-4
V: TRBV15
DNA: TGTGCCACCAGCACCAGGGGAAGCGGGGAAAAACTGTTTTTT
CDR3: CATSTRGSGEKLFF

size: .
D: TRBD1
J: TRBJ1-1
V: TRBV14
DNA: TGTGCCAGCAGCCAAGCAGACAGGGAGGTCGCTGAAGCTTTCTTT
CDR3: CASSQADREVAEAFF

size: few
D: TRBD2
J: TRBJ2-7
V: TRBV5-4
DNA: TGTGCCAGCAGCCGGGGACTAGCGGAGGCCCGCTACGAGCAGTACTTC
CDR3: CASSRGLAEARYEQYF

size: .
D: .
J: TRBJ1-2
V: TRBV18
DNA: TGTGCCAGCTCACCAAGTCAGGTCTATGGCTACACCTTC
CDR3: CASSPSQVYGYTF

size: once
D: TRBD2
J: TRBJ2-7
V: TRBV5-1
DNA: TGCGCCAGCAGCTTACTATGGCGGGGGGGCCAGAGTACGGACGAGCAGTACTTC
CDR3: CASSLLWRGGQSTDEQYF

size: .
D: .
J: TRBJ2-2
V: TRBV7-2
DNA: TGTGCCAGCAGCTCCGATATGGGCACCGGGGAGCTGTTTTTT
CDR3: CASSSDMGTGELFF

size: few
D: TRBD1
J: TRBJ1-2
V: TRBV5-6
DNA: TGTGCCAGCAGCTTGGGGGACAGAAACTATGGCTACACCTTC
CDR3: CASSLGDRNYGYTF

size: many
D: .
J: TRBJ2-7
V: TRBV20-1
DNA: TGCAGTGCTAGGGACAACTACGAGCAGTACTTC
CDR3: CSARDNYEQYF

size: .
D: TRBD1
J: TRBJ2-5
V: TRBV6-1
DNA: TGTGCCAGCAGTGGAGGACAGGGGGTATCCGGGGTGACCCAGTACTTC
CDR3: CASSGGQGVSGVTQYF

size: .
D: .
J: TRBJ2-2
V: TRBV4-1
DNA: TGCGCCAGCAGCCAAGCTTTTTTGGGGGGAGGGGAGCTGTTTTTT
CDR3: CASSQAFLGGGELFF

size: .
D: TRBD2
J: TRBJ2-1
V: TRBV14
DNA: TGTGCCAGCAGCCTCCTAGCGGGTACCTACAATGAGCAGTTCTTC
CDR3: CASSLLAGTYNEQFF

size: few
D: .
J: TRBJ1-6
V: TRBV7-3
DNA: TGTGCCAGCAGCTTATTACGGGCAAATTCACCCCTCCACTTT
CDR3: CASSLLRANSPLHF

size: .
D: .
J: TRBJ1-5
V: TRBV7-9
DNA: TGTGCCAGCAGCTTAGGGGGGACATATCAGCCCCAGCATTTT
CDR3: CASSLGGTYQPQHF

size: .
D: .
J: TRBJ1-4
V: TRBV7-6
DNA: TGTGCCAGCAGACCGACCCTTCAAGCGCGCGAAAAACTGTTTTTT
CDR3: CASRPTLQAREKLFF

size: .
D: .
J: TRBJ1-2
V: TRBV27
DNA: TGTGCCAGCAGTGGCCCGAGTTTCCCGGGGAATGGCTACACCTTC
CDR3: CASSGPSFPGNGYTF

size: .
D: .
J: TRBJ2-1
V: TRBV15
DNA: TGTGCCACCAGCAGTGGAGTTTCCTCCTACAATGAGCAGTTCTTC
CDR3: CATSSGVSSYNEQFF

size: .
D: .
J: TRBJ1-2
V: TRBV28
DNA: TGTGCCAGCAGGTTAGGGGTGGGTGGCTACACCTTC
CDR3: CASRLGVGGYTF

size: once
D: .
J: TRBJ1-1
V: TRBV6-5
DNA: TGTGCCAGCAGTTACGAGGGAGGTATGAACACTGAAGCTTTCTTT
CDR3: CASSYEGGMNTEAFF

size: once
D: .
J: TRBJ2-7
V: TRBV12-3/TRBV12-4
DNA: TGTGCCAGCAGTCCTACTAGTTTCTACGAGCAGTACTTC
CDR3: CASSPTSFYEQYF

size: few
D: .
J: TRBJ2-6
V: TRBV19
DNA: TGTGCCAGTAGTACTCAGGGTGCTGGGGCCAACGTCCTGACTTTC
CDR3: CASSTQGAGANVLTF

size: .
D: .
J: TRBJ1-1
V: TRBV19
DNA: TGTGCCAGTACGAGGGACTTGAACACTGAAGCTTTCTTT
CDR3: CASTRDLNTEAFF

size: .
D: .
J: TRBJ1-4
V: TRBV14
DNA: TGTGCCAGCAGCCAAGCCCAGGGCGTTGATGAAAAACTGTTTTTT
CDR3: CASSQAQGVDEKLFF

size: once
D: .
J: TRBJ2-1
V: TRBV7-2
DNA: TGTGCCAGCAGCTACGGGGGTCCCTCCTACAATGAGCAGTTCTTC
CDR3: CASSYGGPSYNEQFF

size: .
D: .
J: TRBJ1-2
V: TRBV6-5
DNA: TGTGCCAGCAGGGAGGGCTCCTATGGCTACACCTTC
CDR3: CASREGSYGYTF

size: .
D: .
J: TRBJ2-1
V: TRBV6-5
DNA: TGTGCCAGCAGTTACTCGAATGCGGGACTGCAAAATGAGCAGTTCTTC
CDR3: CASSYSNAGLQNEQFF

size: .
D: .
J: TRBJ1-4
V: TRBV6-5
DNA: TGTGCCAGCCGGACGGCCCAAAAACTGTTTTTT
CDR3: CASRTAQKLFF

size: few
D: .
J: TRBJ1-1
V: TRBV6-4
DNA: TGTGCCAGCAGTGACTCTGTGCGGACTGAAGCTTTCTTT
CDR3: CASSDSVRTEAFF

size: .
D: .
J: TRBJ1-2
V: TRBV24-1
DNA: TGTGCCACCAGTGATAACAGGGTTCCTGCGGAGGGCTACACCTTC
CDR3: CATSDNRVPAEGYTF

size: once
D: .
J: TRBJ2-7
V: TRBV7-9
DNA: TGTGCCAGCAGCTTAGTAGAGGTCAGCTCCTACGAGCAGTACTTC
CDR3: CASSLVEVSSYEQYF

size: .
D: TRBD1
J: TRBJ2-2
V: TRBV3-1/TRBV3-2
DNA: TGTGCCAGCAGCCAAGATCGGGCTCAGGGGGCGAGAACCGGGGAGCTGTTTTTT
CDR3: CASSQDRAQGARTGELFF

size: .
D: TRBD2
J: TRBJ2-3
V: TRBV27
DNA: TGTGCCAGCAGAACCTTTATTAGCGGGAGGGCCGGCGGAACAGATACGCAGTATTTT
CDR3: CASRTFISGRAGGTDTQYF

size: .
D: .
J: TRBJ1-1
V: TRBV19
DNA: TGTGCCAGTAGTATACATTCTATTGGTGCGGACACTGAAGCTTTCTTT
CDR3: CASSIHSIGADTEAFF

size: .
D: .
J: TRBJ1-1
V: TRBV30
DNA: TGTGCCGGTACAGGGAGGAACACTGAAGCTTTCTTT
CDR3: CAGTGRNTEAFF

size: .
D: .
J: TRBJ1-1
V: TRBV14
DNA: TGTGCCAGCAGCCCTCAGACCAGGGGAGGCACTGAAGCTTTCTTT
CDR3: CASSPQTRGGTEAFF

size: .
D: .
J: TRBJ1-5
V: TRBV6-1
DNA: TGTGCCAGCAGTGAACTCGCGTCGGACCCCGTAATGCCCCAGCATTTT
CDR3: CASSELASDPVMPQHF

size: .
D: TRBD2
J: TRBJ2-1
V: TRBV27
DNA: TGTGCCAGCAGTCTAACCGTTCTACTAGCGTCCGTCTACAATGAGCAGTTCTTC
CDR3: CASSLTVLLASVYNEQFF

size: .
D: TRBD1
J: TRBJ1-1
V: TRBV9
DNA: TGTGCCAGCAGCATGGGACAGGGGAAAGCTTTCTTT
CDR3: CASSMGQGKAFF

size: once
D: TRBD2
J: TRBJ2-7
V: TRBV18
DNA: TGTGCCAGCTCACCAGAGACTAGCGGGTTCCGGGGCGAGCAGTACTTC
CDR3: CASSPETSGFRGEQYF

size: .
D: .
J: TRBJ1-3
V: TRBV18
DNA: TGTGCCAGCAGCGGGGACAACTCTGGAAACACCATATATTTT
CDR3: CASSGDNSGNTIYF

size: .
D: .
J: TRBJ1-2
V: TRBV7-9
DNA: TGTGCCAGCAGCTTCTCCGGAACTAACTATGGCTACACCTTC
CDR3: CASSFSGTNYGYTF

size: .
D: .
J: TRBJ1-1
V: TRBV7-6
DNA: TGTGCCAGCAGCTTAGATAGGACAGCTTACACTGAAGCTTTCTTT
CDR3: CASSLDRTAYTEAFF